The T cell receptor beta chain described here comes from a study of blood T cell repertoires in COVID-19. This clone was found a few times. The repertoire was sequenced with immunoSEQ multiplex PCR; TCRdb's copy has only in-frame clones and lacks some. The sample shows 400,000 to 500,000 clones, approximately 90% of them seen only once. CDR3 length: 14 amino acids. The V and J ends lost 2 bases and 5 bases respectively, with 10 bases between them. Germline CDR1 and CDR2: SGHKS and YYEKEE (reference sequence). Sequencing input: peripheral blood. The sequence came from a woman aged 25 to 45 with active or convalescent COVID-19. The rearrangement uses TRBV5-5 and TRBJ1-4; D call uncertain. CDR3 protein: CASSFRQINEKLFF. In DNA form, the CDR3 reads TGTGCCAGCAGCTTTCGTCAGATAAATGAAAAACTGTTTTTT.